Each of the 9 T cell receptor beta chains below was sequenced from the same sample in a study of radiation and T cells in renal cell carcinoma. Time point specified: baseline pretreatment blood. Treatment defined: 15 Gy SBRT to primary tumor, nephrectomy 4 weeks later. The repertoire was sequenced with immunoSEQ multiplex PCR; TCRdb's copy has only in-frame clones and lacks some. The sample has over 45,000 clones; 65% to 85% are singletons. The sample in question was blood, obtained from a patient whose treatment included radiotherapy and nephrectomy. Receptor source: a man aged 60 to 69 with renal cell carcinoma.

This clone has only one observation. J is TRBJ1-2 and V is TRBV5-4; D gene ambiguous. The CDR3 is 15 residues long. With 3 bases removed from V and 4 bases from J, the gap between germline ends came to 16 bases. CDR1 SGHNT and CDR2 YYREEE come from the germline V gene (reference sequence). The DNA of the CDR3 is TGTGCCAGCAGCTCTGATACGGGGTTTAGCTATGGCTACACCTTC. Its translation: CASSSDTGFSYGYTF.

V usage is TRBV11-3 and J usage is TRBJ2-1; 9 nucleotides agree with TRBD2. CDR1 is SGHNT and CDR2 is YENEEA in the germline V gene. The CDR3 contains 17 residues. Unmatched junction bases numbered 9, after V lost 2 bases and J lost 4 bases. The CDR3 spells CASSLSASGIPYNEQFF. DNA of the CDR3: TGTGCCAGCAGCTTATCGGCTAGCGGGATACCTTACAATGAGCAGTTCTTC. The full variable domain, with the rest looked up from reference TRBV11-3 and TRBJ2-1, is EAGVVQSPRYKIIEKKQPVAFWCNPISGHNTLYWYLQNLGQGPELLIRYENEEAVDDSQLPKDRFSAERLKGVDSTLKIQPAELGDSAVYLCASSLSASGIPYNEQFFGPGTRLTVL.

The V and J genes are TRBV4-1 and TRBJ1-2, with TRBD1 identical over 11 bases. The CDR3 is 15 residues long. Germline assignment: CDR1 MGHRA and CDR2 YSYEKL. The J segment lost 7 bases and the V segment lost 3 bases, leaving 7 bases of the junction unmatched. In DNA form, the CDR3 reads TGCGCCAGCAGCCAGGAGGGACAGGGGGTTCGTGGCTACACCTTC. Encoded protein: CASSQEGQGVRGYTF.

The gene calls are TRBV11-3 and TRBJ1-2; possibly TRBD1 for D (6 bases). Per germline, CDR1 SGHNT and CDR2 YENEEA. V gave up 4 bases and J gave up 4 bases, with 16 bases separating them. CDR3 size: 15 residues. The CDR3 spells CASSSSGQRGYGYTF. DNA of the CDR3: TGTGCCAGCAGCTCTTCGGGACAAAGGGGCTATGGCTACACCTTC. Using reference TRBV11-3 and TRBJ1-2 for the parts outside the CDR3, the full variable domain is EAGVVQSPRYKIIEKKQPVAFWCNPISGHNTLYWYLQNLGQGPELLIRYENEEAVDDSQLPKDRFSAERLKGVDSTLKIQPAELGDSAVYLCASSSSGQRGYGYTFGSGTRLTVV.

J is TRBJ2-1 and V is TRBV6-1; 14 nucleotides agree with TRBD2. From germline, CDR1 is MNHNS and CDR2 SASEGT. The CDR3 consists of 16 residues. V was pared by 0 bases and J by 8 bases, with 3 bases of the junction left unmatched. CDR3 in amino acids: CASSEARTSGRYEQFF. CDR3 nucleotides: TGTGCCAGCAGTGAAGCCCGGACTAGCGGGAGGTATGAGCAGTTCTTC.

The chain joins TRBV11-3 to TRBJ2-7; D gene uncertain. This CDR3 has 14 residues. CDR1 is SGHNT and CDR2 is YENEEA in the germline V gene. V lost 5 bases and J lost 2, with 13 bases in between. The CDR3 spells CASSPRGGTYEQYV. The CDR3 DNA is TGTGCCAGCAGCCCACGAGGCGGCACCTACGAGCAGTACGTC.

This chain links TRBV2 with TRBJ1-4; tentative D call: TRBD1 (5 bases). The CDR3 has 13 residues. Trimming stripped 7 bases from V and 8 bases from J, with 14 bases between. Germline lookup yields CDR1 SNHLY and CDR2 FYNNEI. The CDR3 DNA reads TGTGCCAGCACGGGGCAGGGTGGGGAAAAACTGTTTTTT. The encoded protein is CASTGQGGEKLFF.

This clone has only one observation. The rearrangement uses TRBV7-9 and TRBJ2-7; D ambiguous. This CDR3 comprises 13 residues. Trimming cost V 2 bases and J 4 bases, with 9 bases left between them. Germline assignment: CDR1 SEHNR and CDR2 FQNEAQ (reference sequence). The CDR3 coding sequence is TGTGCCAGCAGCTTAAGTCCGGTTTACGAGCAGTACTTC. Translation gives CASSLSPVYEQYF. Variable domain in full (rest from reference TRBV7-9 and TRBJ2-7): DTGVSQNPRHKITKRGQNVTFRCDPISEHNRLYWYRQTLGQGPEFLTYFQNEAQLEKSRLLSDRFSAERPKGSFSTLEIQRTEQGDSAMYLCASSLSPVYEQYFGPGTRLTVT.

The J gene is TRBJ2-7, the V gene TRBV10-3, with D perhaps TRBD2 (6 bases). V was clipped by 0 bases and J by 5 bases, with 14 bases between them. Per germline, CDR1 ENHRY and CDR2 SYGVKD. This CDR3 contains 15 residues. The CDR3 spells CAISESRSSGDEQYF. The CDR3 region has the DNA TGTGCCATCAGTGAGTCTCGGTCTTCGGGGGACGAGCAGTACTTC.